These 6 T cell receptor beta chains share one sample of origin, sequenced in a study of graft-versus-host responses after intestinal transplantation. The protocol was immunoSEQ multiplex PCR, while the TCRdb copy is restricted to in-frame clones and leaves out a portion. The sample has tens of thousands of clones, roughly 92% seen once. The sample in question was bone marrow, obtained around 730 days after intestinal transplantation. The receptors derive from a human patient who received an intestinal transplant, so some T cells may come from the graft donor.

This sequence joins TRBV7-7 and TRBJ2-5, with a tentative D call TRBD1 (5 bases). The germline CDR1 and CDR2 sequences are SSHAT and FNYEAQ (reference sequence). This CDR3 is 13 amino acids long. V lost 2 bases and J lost 5, with 9 bases in between. CDR3 coding DNA: TGTGCCAGCAGCTTAACAGGTTCGGAGACCCAGTACTTC. Protein: CASSLTGSETQYF.

The V gene is TRBV7-7, the J gene TRBJ2-1; D possibly uses TRBD1 or TRBD2 (6 bases each). CDR1 and CDR2 (germline): SSHAT, FNYEAQ (reference sequence). This CDR3 comprises 13 residues. The V end was cut by 5 bases, the J end by 9 bases, with 14 bases between. The CDR3 nucleotides are TGTGCCAGCAGCCGGGGGCAGATGTCTGAGCAGTTCTTC. Its translation is CASSRGQMSEQFF.

This clone was counted a single time. The chain has TRBV10-2 and TRBJ2-7; 8 bases match TRBD1. Germline loops: CDR1 WSHSY, CDR2 SAAADI. The CDR3 spans 14 residues. V dropped 2 bases and J dropped 7; count of bases not matched to a gene: 7. CDR3 nucleotide sequence: TGCGCCAGCAGTGAGAAATTGGACAGGGTTGAGCAGTACTTC. This sequence encodes CASSEKLDRVEQYF.

The chain couples TRBV27 to TRBJ2-2; 8 bases are a match to TRBD1. V shed 5 bases and J 7 bases; nucleotides not matched to a gene: 6. CDR3 length equals 14 residues. Germline CDR1 and CDR2: MNHEY and SMNVEV (reference sequence). The CDR3 DNA follows: TGTGCCAGCAGTCAGCAGGGGGCCGGCGGGGAGCTGTTTTTT. Amino acids: CASSQQGAGGELFF.

J is TRBJ1-1 and V is TRBV4-2; D perhaps matches TRBD1 (5 bases). This CDR3 has 14 residues. CDR1 is LGHNA, CDR2 YNFKEQ, per germline. V was trimmed by 5 bases and J by 2 bases, leaving 12 bases between them. The CDR3 DNA reads TGTGCCAGCAGCTTGGGGGGGGACAACACTGAAGCTTTCTTT. This gives the protein CASSLGGDNTEAFF.

The chain employs TRBV9 and TRBJ2-7; the D is unclear. The CDR3 spans 14 residues. Looked up from germline, CDR1 is SGDLS and CDR2 is YYNGEE. V was pared by 2 bases and J by 0 bases, with 9 bases between. CDR3 sequence reads: CASSVYLSSYEQYF. CDR3 sequence (DNA): TGTGCCAGCAGCGTGTACTTATCCTCCTACGAGCAGTACTTC.